This T cell receptor beta chain was obtained from a study of CD8 T cells in Susac syndrome. Overall study results and limits: An acknowledgment was made by the study that its TCR sequencing and HLA analysis involved relatively few individuals.

The sequenced target, TCR beta, came from blood CD8+ and CD4+ T cells. cDNA came from about 0.5 to 1 ug RNA primed by random hexamers. With immunoSEQ multiplex PCR, TCR beta CDR3 was amplified across 54 Vbeta and 13 Jbeta. Via MiXCR, TCRdb re-called the immunoSEQ multiplex PCR reads, giving one row per CDR3 protein. This sample has more than 65,000 distinct CDR3 sequences, with about 95% found just once. Concerning this clonotype: The antigen remains undetermined.

The sequencing sample was made of CD8+ T cells from PBMCs. The TCR sequence derives from a human donor with Susac syndrome.

This CDR3 reads CASSLPPGTDLYNEQFF. In nucleotides, the CDR3 is TGTGCCAGCAGCTTGCCTCCCGGGACAGACCTCTACAATGAGCAGTTCTTC. The V and J genes are TRBV5-6 and TRBJ2-1; the match to TRBD1 covers 7 bases. Per germline, CDR1 SGHDT and CDR2 YYEEEE. The CDR3 has 17 residues. J gave up 3 bases and V 1 base, and 10 bases lay outside the gene matches.